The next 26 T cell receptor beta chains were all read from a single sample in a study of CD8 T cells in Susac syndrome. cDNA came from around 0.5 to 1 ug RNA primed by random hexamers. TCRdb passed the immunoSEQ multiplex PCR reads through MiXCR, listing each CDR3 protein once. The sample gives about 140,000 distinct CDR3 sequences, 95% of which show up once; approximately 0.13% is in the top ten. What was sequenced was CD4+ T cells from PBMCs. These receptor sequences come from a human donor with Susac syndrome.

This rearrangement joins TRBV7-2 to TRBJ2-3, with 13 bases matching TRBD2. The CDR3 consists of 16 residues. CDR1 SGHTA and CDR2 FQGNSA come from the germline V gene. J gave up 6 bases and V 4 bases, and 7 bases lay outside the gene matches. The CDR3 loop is CASSSRLAGGADTQYF. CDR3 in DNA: TGTGCCAGCAGCTCCCGACTAGCGGGAGGAGCTGATACGCAGTATTTT.

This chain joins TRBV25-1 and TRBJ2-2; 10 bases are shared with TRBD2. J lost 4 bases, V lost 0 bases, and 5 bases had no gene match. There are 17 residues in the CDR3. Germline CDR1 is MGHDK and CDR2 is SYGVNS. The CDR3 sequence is CASSEYKREGGTGELFF. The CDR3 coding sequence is TGTGCCAGCAGTGAATATAAGCGGGAGGGCGGCACCGGGGAGCTGTTTTTT. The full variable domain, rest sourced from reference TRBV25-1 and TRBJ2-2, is EADIYQTPRYLVIGTGKKITLECSQTMGHDKMYWYQQDPGMELHLIHYSYGVNSTEKGDLSSESTVSRIRTEHFPLTLESARPSHTSQYLCASSEYKREGGTGELFFGEGSRLTVL.

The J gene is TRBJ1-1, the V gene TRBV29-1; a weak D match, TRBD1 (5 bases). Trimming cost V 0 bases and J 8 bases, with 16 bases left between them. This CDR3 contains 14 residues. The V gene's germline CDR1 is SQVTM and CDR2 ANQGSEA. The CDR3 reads CSVEDPLGVGEAFF. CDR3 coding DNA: TGCAGCGTTGAAGATCCCTTGGGGGTGGGCGAAGCTTTCTTT.

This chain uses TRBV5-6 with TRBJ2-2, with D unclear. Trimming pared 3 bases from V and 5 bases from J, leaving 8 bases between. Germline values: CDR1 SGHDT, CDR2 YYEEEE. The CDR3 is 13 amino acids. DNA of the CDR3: TGTGCCAGCAGCTGGGTCAGGACCGGGGAGCTGTTTTTT. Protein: CASSWVRTGELFF.

The chain's CDR3 is CASRRGLLETSYEQYF. CDR3 DNA sequence: TGTGCCAGCAGGCGTGGGCTTCTTGAGACTTCCTACGAGCAGTACTTC. This chain links TRBV11-1 with TRBJ2-7; no clear D. V lost 6 bases and J lost 1, with 19 bases in between. This CDR3 is built from 16 residues. CDR1 is SGHAT and CDR2 is FQDESV in the germline V gene (reference sequence).

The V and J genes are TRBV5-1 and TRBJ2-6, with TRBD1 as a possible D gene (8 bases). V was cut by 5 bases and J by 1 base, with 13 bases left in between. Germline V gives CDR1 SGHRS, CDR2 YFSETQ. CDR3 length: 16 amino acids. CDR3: CASRGGTGSGANVLTF. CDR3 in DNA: TGCGCCAGCAGGGGAGGGACAGGATCTGGGGCCAACGTCCTGACTTTC.

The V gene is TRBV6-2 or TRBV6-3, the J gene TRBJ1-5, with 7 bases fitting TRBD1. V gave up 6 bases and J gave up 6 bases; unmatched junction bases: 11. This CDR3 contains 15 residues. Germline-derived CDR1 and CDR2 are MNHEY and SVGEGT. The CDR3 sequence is CASRPLDRDSQPQHF. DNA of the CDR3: TGTGCCAGCAGACCTCTCGACAGGGATAGTCAGCCCCAGCATTTT.

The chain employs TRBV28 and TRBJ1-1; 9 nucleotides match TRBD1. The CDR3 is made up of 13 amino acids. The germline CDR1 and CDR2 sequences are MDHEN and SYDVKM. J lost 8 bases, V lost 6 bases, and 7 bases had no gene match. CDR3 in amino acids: CASRNTGGTEAFF. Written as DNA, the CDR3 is TGTGCCAGCAGAAACACAGGGGGCACGGAAGCTTTCTTT.

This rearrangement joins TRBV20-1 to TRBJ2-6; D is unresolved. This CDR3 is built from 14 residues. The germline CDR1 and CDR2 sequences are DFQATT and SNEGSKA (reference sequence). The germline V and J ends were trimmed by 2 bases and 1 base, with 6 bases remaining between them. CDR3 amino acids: CSARQRSGANVLTF. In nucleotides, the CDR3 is TGCAGTGCTAGACAGAGGTCTGGGGCCAACGTCCTGACTTTC.

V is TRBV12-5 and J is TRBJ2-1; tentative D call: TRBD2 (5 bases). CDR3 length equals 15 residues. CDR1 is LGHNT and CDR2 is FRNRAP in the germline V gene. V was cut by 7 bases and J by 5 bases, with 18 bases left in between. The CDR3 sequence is CASAPPRGHHNEQFF. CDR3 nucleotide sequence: TGTGCTAGTGCCCCCCCCCGGGGTCACCACAATGAGCAGTTCTTC.

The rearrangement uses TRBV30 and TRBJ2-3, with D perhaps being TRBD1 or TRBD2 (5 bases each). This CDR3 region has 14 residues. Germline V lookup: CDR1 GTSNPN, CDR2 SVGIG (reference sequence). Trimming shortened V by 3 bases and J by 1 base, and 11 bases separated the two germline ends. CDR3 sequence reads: CAWRYRDRTDTQYF. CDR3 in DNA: TGTGCCTGGAGATATCGGGACCGCACAGATACGCAGTATTTT.

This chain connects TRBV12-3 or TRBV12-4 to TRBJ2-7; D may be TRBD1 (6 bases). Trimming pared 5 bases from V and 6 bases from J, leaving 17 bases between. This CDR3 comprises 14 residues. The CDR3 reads CASSPKGDLGEQYF. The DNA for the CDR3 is TGTGCCAGCAGTCCCAAGGGGGACCTGGGCGAGCAGTACTTC.

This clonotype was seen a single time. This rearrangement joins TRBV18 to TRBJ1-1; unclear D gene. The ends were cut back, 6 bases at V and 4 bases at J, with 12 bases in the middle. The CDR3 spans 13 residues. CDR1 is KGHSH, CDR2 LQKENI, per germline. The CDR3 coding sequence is TGTGCCAGCTCCGCAGACACGACCACTGAAGCTTTCTTT. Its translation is CASSADTTTEAFF.

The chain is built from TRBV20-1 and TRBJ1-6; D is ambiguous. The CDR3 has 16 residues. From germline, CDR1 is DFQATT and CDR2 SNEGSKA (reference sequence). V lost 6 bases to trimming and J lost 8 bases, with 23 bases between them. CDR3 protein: CSARRSATLGYSPLHF. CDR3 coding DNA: TGCAGTGCAAGACGGTCGGCCACTCTGGGATATTCACCCCTCCACTTT.

The CDR3 coding sequence is TGTGCCACCAGCAGGGGCCTGGACAGGGGTGATGGCTACACCTTC. Its protein is CATSRGLDRGDGYTF. V is TRBV15 and J is TRBJ1-2, with TRBD1 matching 9 bases. Per germline, CDR1 LNHNV and CDR2 YYDKDF (reference sequence). V shed 3 bases, J shed 6 bases, and the junction held 8 bases outside the gene matches. The CDR3 spans 15 residues.

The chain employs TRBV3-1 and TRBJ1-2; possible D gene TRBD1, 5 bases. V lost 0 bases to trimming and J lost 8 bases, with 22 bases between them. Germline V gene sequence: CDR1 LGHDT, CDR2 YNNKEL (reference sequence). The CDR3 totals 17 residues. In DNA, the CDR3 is TGTGCCAGCAGCCAAGATCCCAAGACTCAGCAGGGCCGGGGCTACACCTTC. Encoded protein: CASSQDPKTQQGRGYTF.

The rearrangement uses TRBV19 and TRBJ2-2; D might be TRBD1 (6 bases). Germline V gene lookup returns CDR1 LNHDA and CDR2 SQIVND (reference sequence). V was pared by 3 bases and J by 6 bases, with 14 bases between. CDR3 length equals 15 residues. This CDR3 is CASSMDSHGAGELFF. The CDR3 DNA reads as TGTGCCAGTAGTATGGACAGCCACGGGGCCGGGGAGCTGTTTTTT. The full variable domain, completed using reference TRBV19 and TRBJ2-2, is DGGITQSPKYLFRKEGQNVTLSCEQNLNHDAMYWYRQDPGQGLRLIYYSQIVNDFQKGDIAEGYSVSREKKESFPLTVTSAQKNPTAFYLCASSMDSHGAGELFFGEGSRLTVL.

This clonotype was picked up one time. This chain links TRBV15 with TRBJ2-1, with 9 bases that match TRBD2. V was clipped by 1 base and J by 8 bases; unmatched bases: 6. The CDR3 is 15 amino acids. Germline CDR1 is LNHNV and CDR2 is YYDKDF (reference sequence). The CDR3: CATSRGLAGTYEQFF. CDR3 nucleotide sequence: TGTGCCACCAGCAGAGGTCTAGCGGGGACGTATGAGCAGTTCTTC. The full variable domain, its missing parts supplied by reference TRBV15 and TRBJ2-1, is DAMVIQNPRYQVTQFGKPVTLSCSQTLNHNVMYWYQQKSSQAPKLLFHYYDKDFNNEADTPDNFQSRRPNTSFCFLDIRSPGLGDTAMYLCATSRGLAGTYEQFFGPGTRLTVL.

CDR3 in DNA: TGTGCCAGCAGCCGAGGGACAGCCTACTACAATGAGCAGTTCTTC. It is translated as CASSRGTAYYNEQFF. This chain links TRBV7-3 with TRBJ2-1; 7 bases fit TRBD1. The CDR3 totals 15 residues. With 5 bases clipped from V and 3 bases from J, the junction kept 7 bases outside the gene matches. Germline-derived CDR1 and CDR2 are SGHTA and FQGTGA. The full variable domain, rest sourced from reference TRBV7-3 and TRBJ2-1, is GAGVSQTPSNKVTEKGKYVELRCDPISGHTALYWYRQSLGQGPEFLIYFQGTGAADDSGLPNDRFFAVRPEGSVSTLKIQRTERGDSAVYLCASSRGTAYYNEQFFGPGTRLTVL.

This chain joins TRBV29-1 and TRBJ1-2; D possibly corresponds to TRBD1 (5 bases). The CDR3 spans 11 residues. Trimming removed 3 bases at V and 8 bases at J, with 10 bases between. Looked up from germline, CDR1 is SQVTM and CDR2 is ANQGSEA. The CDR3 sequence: CSVEMTEGYTF. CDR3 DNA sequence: TGCAGCGTTGAGATGACAGAGGGCTACACCTTC.

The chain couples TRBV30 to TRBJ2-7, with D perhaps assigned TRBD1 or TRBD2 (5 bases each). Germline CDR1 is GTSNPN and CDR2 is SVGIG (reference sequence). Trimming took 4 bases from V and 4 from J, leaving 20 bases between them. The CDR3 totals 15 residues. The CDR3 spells CAWKPPGTIYYEQYF. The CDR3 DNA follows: TGTGCCTGGAAACCACCCGGGACGATTTATTACGAGCAGTACTTC.

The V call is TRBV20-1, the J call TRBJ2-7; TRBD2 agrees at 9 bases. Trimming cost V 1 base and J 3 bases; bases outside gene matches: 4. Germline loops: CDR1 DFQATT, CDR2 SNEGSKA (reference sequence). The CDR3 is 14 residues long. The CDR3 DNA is TGCAGTGCTAGAGTTTCGCGGGGGGGCTACGAGCAGTACTTC. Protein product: CSARVSRGGYEQYF.

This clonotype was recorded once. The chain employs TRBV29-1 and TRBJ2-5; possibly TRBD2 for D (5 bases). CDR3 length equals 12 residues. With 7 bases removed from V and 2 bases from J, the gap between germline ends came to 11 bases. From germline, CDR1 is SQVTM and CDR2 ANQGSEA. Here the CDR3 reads CSALATQETQYF. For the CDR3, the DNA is TGCAGCGCCCTAGCTACGCAAGAGACCCAGTACTTC. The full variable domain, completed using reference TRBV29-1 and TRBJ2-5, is SAVISQKPSRDICQRGTSLTIQCQVDSQVTMMFWYRQQPGQSLTLIATANQGSEATYESGFVIDKFPISRPNLTFSTLTVSNMSPEDSSIYLCSALATQETQYFGPGTRLLVL.

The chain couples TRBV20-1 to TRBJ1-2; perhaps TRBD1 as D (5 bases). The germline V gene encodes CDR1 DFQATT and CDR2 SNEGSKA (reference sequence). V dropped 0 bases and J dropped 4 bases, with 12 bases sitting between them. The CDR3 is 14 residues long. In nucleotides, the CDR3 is TGCAGTGCTAGAGATGGGGGTGGTGGCTATGGCTACACCTTC. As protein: CSARDGGGGYGYTF.

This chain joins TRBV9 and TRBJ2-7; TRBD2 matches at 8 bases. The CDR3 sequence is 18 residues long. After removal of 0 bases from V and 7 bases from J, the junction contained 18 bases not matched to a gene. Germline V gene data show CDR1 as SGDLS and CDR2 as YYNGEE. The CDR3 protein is CASSVGITSGRTAREQYF. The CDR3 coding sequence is TGTGCCAGCAGCGTAGGGATTACGAGCGGGAGAACGGCTCGGGAGCAGTACTTC.

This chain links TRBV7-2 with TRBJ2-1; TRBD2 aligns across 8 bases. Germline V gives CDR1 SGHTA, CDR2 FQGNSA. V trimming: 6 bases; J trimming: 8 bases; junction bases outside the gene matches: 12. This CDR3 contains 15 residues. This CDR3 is CASRPSSGGVDEQFF. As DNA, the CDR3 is TGTGCCAGCAGGCCTTCGAGCGGGGGTGTTGATGAGCAGTTCTTC.